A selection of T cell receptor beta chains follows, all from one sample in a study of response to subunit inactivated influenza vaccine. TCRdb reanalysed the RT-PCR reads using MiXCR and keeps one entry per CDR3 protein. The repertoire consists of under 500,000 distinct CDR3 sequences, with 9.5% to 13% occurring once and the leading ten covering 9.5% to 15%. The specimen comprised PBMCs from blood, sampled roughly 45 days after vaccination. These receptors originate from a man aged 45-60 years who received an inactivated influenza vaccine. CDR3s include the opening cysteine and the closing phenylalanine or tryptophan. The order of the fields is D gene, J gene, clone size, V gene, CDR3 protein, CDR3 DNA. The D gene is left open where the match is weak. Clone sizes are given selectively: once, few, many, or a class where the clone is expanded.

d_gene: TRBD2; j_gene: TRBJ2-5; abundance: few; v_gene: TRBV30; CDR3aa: CAWTLSGGAGETQYF; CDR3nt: TGTGCCTGGACCCTTAGCGGGGGGGCCGGTGAGACCCAGTACTTC
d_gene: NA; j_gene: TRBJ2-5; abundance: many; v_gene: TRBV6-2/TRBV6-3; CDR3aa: CASIFGEDQETQYF; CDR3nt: TGTGCCAGCATTTTCGGGGAGGATCAAGAGACCCAGTACTTC
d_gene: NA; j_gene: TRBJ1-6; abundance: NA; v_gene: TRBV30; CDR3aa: CAWSAGINSPLHF; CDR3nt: TGTGCCTGGAGTGCCGGGATCAATTCACCCCTCCACTTT
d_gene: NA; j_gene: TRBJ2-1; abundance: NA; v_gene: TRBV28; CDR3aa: CASSPRNPGNEQFF; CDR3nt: TGTGCCAGCAGTCCCCGGAACCCTGGGAATGAGCAGTTCTTC
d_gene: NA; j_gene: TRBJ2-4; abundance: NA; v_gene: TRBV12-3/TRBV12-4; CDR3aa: CASSSKQELVKNIQYF; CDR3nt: TGTGCCAGCAGTTCAAAGCAGGAGTTGGTCAAAAACATTCAGTACTTC
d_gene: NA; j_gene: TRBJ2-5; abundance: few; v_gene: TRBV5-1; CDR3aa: CASSLGGSALVGETQYF; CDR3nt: TGCGCCAGCAGCTTAGGGGGGTCGGCACTTGTTGGGGAGACCCAGTACTTC
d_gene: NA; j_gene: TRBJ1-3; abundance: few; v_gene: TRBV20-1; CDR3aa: CSARDSRGTGNTIYF; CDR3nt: TGCAGTGCTAGAGATTCCCGGGGTACTGGAAACACCATATATTTT
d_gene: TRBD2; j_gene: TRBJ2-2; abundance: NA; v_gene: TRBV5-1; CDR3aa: CASSLPVVSGGLHTGELFF; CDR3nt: TGCGCCAGCAGCTTGCCCGTGGTTAGCGGGGGCCTTCACACCGGGGAGCTGTTTTTT
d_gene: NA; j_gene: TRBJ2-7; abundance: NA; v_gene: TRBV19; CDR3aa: CASSEGGYEQYF; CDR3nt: TGTGCCAGTAGTGAGGGGGGTTACGAGCAGTACTTC
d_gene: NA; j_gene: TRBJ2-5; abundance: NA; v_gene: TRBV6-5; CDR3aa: CASSYSRDLRTQYF; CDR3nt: TGTGCCAGCAGTTACTCACGGGACCTAAGGACCCAGTACTTC
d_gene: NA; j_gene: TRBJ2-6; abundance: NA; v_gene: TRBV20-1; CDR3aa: CSARTGSSGANVLTF; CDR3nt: TGCAGTGCTAGAACAGGGAGCTCTGGGGCCAACGTCCTGACTTTC
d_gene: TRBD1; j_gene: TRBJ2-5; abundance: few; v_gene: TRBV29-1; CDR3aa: CSVCRDRVLETQYF; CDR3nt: TGCAGCGTTTGCCGGGACAGGGTTTTGGAGACCCAGTACTTC
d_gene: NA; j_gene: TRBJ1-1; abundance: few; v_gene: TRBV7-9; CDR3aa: CASSLDRGTDTEAFF; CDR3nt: TGTGCCAGCAGCTTAGACCGGGGGACGGACACTGAAGCTTTCTTT
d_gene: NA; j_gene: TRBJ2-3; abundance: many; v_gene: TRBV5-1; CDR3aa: CASRASGSTDTQYF; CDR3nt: TGCGCCAGCAGAGCAAGCGGCAGCACAGATACGCAGTATTTT
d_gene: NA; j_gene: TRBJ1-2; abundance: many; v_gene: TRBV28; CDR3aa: CASRLGGSYGYTF; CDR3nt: TGTGCCAGCAGATTGGGAGGGTCCTATGGCTACACCTTC
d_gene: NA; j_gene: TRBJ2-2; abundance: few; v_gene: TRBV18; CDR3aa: CASSPLSFNTGELFF; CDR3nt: TGTGCCAGCTCACCGCTTAGTTTTAACACCGGGGAGCTGTTTTTT
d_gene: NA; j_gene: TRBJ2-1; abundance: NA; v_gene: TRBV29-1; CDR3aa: CSTNGVGKTSRNEQFF; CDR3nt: TGCAGCACCAACGGGGTGGGGAAAACAAGTCGTAATGAGCAGTTCTTC
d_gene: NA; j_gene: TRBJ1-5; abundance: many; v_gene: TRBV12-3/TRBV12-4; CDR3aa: CASSPATGASNQPQHF; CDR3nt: TGTGCCAGCAGTCCTGCGACAGGAGCGAGCAATCAGCCCCAGCATTTT
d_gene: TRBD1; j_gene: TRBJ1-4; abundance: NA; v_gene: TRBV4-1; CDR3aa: CASSQIRGRGEKLFF; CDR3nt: TGCGCCAGCAGCCAGATAAGGGGGCGCGGTGAAAAACTGTTTTTT
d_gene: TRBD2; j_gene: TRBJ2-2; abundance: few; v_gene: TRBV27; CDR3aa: CASSLLAGGNTGELFF; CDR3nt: TGTGCCAGCAGTTTACTGGCGGGGGGTAACACCGGGGAGCTGTTTTTT